The 31 T cell receptor beta chains listed next were all sequenced from one sample in a study of post-analysis software for immune sequencing data. cDNA libraries for TCR beta contained unique molecular identifiers. TCRdb re-called the PCR reads with MiXCR, one entry per CDR3 protein. Here the sample spans roughly 800,000 distinct CDR3 sequences, roughly 27% being singletons. Study-level findings and limits: Four to six TRBV segments were more frequent in patients than controls; TRBV5-6, TRBV5-1 and TRBV20-1 belonged to this group.

These TCRs are of unknown antigen specificity. Sequenced sample: blood. These receptors all come from a girl aged 5-17 years with multiple sclerosis.

The V call is TRBV5-1, the J call TRBJ2-1; D unclear. Between the trimmed V and J ends, which lost 0 bases and 12 bases, there was a span of 10 bases. The CDR3 runs to 12 residues. Per germline, CDR1 SGHRS and CDR2 YFSETQ. CDR3: CASSLDGYGQFF. The CDR3 nucleotides read TGCGCCAGCAGCTTGGATGGGTATGGGCAGTTCTTC.

The CDR3 DNA reads as TGTGCCAGCAGCTTAGGAGGAGGACCGAACACTGAAGCTTTCTTT. As protein: CASSLGGGPNTEAFF. The chain uses TRBV7-2 and TRBJ1-1; D is undetermined. V was trimmed by 1 base and J by 1 base, leaving 10 bases between them. Germline CDR1 is SGHTA and CDR2 is FQGNSA. The CDR3 has 15 residues.

This clonotype was counted a single time. A junction boundary mismatches the germline segment, possibly from a read error. The chain has TRBV12-5 and TRBJ2-1; weak D call: TRBD2 (6 bases). The CDR3 contains 13 residues. Germline V CDR1 and CDR2: LGHNT, FRNRAP. CDR3 region: CSSAWDSHNEQFF. In DNA form, the CDR3 reads TGTTCTAGTGCCTGGGACTCTCACAATGAGCAGTTCTTC.

This sequence joins TRBV2 and TRBJ2-5; 9 nucleotides agree with TRBD2. Germline V CDR1 and CDR2: SNHLY, FYNNEI. The CDR3 sequence is 13 residues long. V shed 8 bases and J 5 bases; nucleotides not matched to a gene: 6. The CDR3 DNA follows: TGTGCCAGCGGGGGACTAGCTCGCGAGACCCAGTACTTC. Protein product: CASGGLARETQYF.

This clonotype occurred many times. The CDR3 reads CASSSGTGMDYEQYF. Written as DNA, the CDR3 is TGTGCCAGCAGTTCCGGGACAGGGATGGACTACGAGCAGTACTTC. V usage is TRBV27 and J usage is TRBJ2-7; 9 positions match TRBD1. This CDR3 is built from 15 residues. Germline lookup yields CDR1 MNHEY and CDR2 SMNVEV (reference sequence). After removal of 4 bases from V and 3 bases from J, the junction contained 7 bases not matched to a gene.

The chain joins TRBV9 to TRBJ1-6; possibly TRBD1 for D (6 bases). The V and J ends lost 0 bases and 8 bases respectively, with 12 bases between them. Germline V gene lookup returns CDR1 SGDLS and CDR2 YYNGEE. This CDR3 spans 15 amino acids. The CDR3 loop is CASSVGGRGDSPLHF. As DNA, the CDR3 is TGTGCCAGCAGCGTAGGGGGGCGGGGAGATTCACCCCTCCACTTT. Complete variable domain (other parts from reference TRBV9 and TRBJ1-6): DSGVTQTPKHLITATGQRVTLRCSPRSGDLSVYWYQQSLDQGLQFLIQYYNGEERAKGNILERFSAQQFPDLHSELNLSSLELGDSALYFCASSVGGRGDSPLHFGNGTRLTVT.

This clonotype was counted only a few times. This rearrangement joins TRBV12-3 or TRBV12-4 to TRBJ1-2; D may be TRBD1 (5 bases). The CDR3 loop spans 13 amino acids. The ends were cut back, 2 bases at V and 7 bases at J, with 11 bases in the middle. The CDR3 protein is CASSLNFRAGYTF. The CDR3 region has the DNA TGTGCCAGCAGTTTAAACTTCAGGGCTGGCTACACCTTC.

The V gene is TRBV10-3, the J gene TRBJ1-6, with 8 bases that match TRBD1. The germline V gene encodes CDR1 ENHRY and CDR2 SYGVKD. V trimming: 10 bases; J trimming: 10 bases; junction bases outside the gene matches: 9. This CDR3 region has 13 residues. The CDR3 nucleotides are TGTGCCACCGCCGGGACAGGTCGATCACCCCTCCACTTT. The encoded protein is CATAGTGRSPLHF.

The chain recombines TRBV5-1 with TRBJ2-5; either TRBD1 or TRBD2 may supply D (5 bases each). From germline, CDR1 is SGHRS and CDR2 YFSETQ. V lost 6 bases to trimming and J lost 4 bases, with 13 bases between them. This CDR3 is 13 amino acids long. The CDR3 is CASTLGGVETQYF. For the CDR3, the DNA is TGCGCCAGCACGCTTGGGGGTGTAGAGACCCAGTACTTC.

The chain joins TRBV7-2 to TRBJ1-6; the D gene is possibly TRBD1 (5 bases). Germline loops: CDR1 SGHTA, CDR2 FQGNSA. The V gene lost 2 bases and the J gene lost 10 bases, with 12 bases spanning the gap. The CDR3 runs to 14 residues. CDR3 nucleotides: TGTGCCAGCAGCTTAAGCAGGGTTCGATCACCCCTCCACTTT. It codes for CASSLSRVRSPLHF.

This clonotype was observed once. It may be a read error: a sequence one base away is much more abundant. This chain links TRBV29-1 with TRBJ2-5; D unclear. The CDR3 sequence is 12 residues long. Germline CDR1 SQVTM, CDR2 ANQGSEA. Trimming removed 2 bases from V and 11 bases from J, with 15 bases in between. This CDR3 reads CSVEWAGNEQYF. The CDR3 nucleotides read TGCAGCGTTGAATGGGCCGGCAATGAGCAGTACTTC.

The chain uses TRBV28 and TRBJ1-5, with D maybe TRBD1 (6 bases). CDR1 is MDHEN, CDR2 SYDVKM, per germline. Trimming stripped 5 bases from V and 0 bases from J, with 14 bases between. This CDR3 has 16 residues. CDR3 sequence (DNA): TGTGCCAGCAGTCCGGAGACAGGTGATAGCAATCAGCCCCAGCATTTT. Protein product: CASSPETGDSNQPQHF.

This clonotype was detected a few times. The J gene is TRBJ2-4, the V gene TRBV5-6; D is perhaps TRBD1 (6 bases). In germline, CDR1 is SGHDT, CDR2 YYEEEE. The V gene lost 0 bases and the J gene lost 13 bases, with 20 bases spanning the gap. This CDR3 is 15 amino acids long. The CDR3 bases are TGTGCCAGCAGCTTGGGAGACAACAGGGCCCCTGCCCAGTACTTC. Translation: CASSLGDNRAPAQYF.

The V call is TRBV29-1, the J call TRBJ2-1, with 7 nucleotides matching TRBD1. The junction had 5 bases not matched to a gene; V was cut back by 7 bases and J by 2 bases. Germline V gives CDR1 SQVTM, CDR2 ANQGSEA. CDR3 length: 13 residues. CDR3 region: CSADRAAYNEQFF. The DNA for the CDR3 is TGCAGCGCCGACAGGGCCGCCTACAATGAGCAGTTCTTC.

There are a few counts of this clonotype. The V call is TRBV7-2, the J call TRBJ2-7, with TRBD2 as a possible D gene (6 bases). The germline V gene encodes CDR1 SGHTA and CDR2 FQGNSA. V was trimmed by 6 bases and J by 7 bases, leaving 22 bases between them. The CDR3 sequence is 15 residues long. The CDR3 reads CASSPRTRGGGEQYF. The CDR3 nucleotides are TGTGCCAGCAGTCCCCGGACAAGGGGAGGAGGGGAGCAGTACTTC.

This clonotype has a handful of counts. V and J are TRBV9 and TRBJ1-2, with D possibly being TRBD1 (6 bases). V lost 3 bases and J 13 bases, leaving 10 bases between the germline ends. Germline V gene sequence: CDR1 SGDLS, CDR2 YYNGEE. The CDR3 totals 10 residues. CDR3 sequence: CASSGGGVTF. In nucleotides, the CDR3 is TGTGCCAGCAGCGGAGGGGGGGTCACCTTC.

This clonotype was seen a single time. A read error is possible here, since a much larger clone lies one base away. The chain has TRBV20-1 and TRBJ2-5, with D uncertain. Trimming stripped 7 bases from V and 5 bases from J, with 17 bases between. The CDR3 totals 13 residues. Germline CDR1 and CDR2: DFQATT and SNEGSKA (reference sequence). CDR3 DNA: TGCAGTGATAGGCTCGGCCTTCTGGAGACCCAGTACTTC. This encodes CSDRLGLLETQYF.

This clonotype was seen a few times. The chain has TRBV20-1 and TRBJ1-6, with no clear D. V was pared by 1 base and J by 0 bases, with 13 bases between. The CDR3 length is 17 residues. Germline-derived CDR1 and CDR2 are DFQATT and SNEGSKA (reference sequence). CDR3 region: CSARVLGGGSYNSPLHF. In nucleotides, the CDR3 is TGCAGTGCTAGAGTACTCGGTGGAGGCTCCTATAATTCACCCCTCCACTTT.

Regarding this clonotype: This may stem from a read error, because a much larger clone lies one nucleotide away. CDR3 DNA: TGTGCCAGCAGAAAAAAGGATCGATACTACGAGCAGTACTTC. The encoded protein is CASRKKDRYYEQYF. The J gene is TRBJ2-7, the V gene TRBV6-5, with D unresolved. CDR1 and CDR2 from the germline V gene are MNHEY and SVGAGI. This CDR3 region has 14 residues. Trimming shortened V by 6 bases and J by 3 bases, and 15 bases separated the two germline ends.

V gene TRBV2 combines with J gene TRBJ1-2; D perhaps matches TRBD1 (5 bases). Germline-derived CDR1 and CDR2 are SNHLY and FYNNEI. CDR3 length: 16 amino acids. V lost 6 bases to trimming and J lost 2 bases, with 19 bases between them. Written as DNA, the CDR3 is TGTGCCAGCAGCGAAAACTTGGCAGGGCCAAACTATGGCTACACCTTC. Encoded protein: CASSENLAGPNYGYTF.

Ten or more counts support this clonotype. The chain recombines TRBV2 with TRBJ2-7; TRBD2 agrees at 7 bases. The V segment lost 8 bases and the J segment 0 bases; nucleotides outside the gene matches: 7. From germline, CDR1 is SNHLY and CDR2 FYNNEI. CDR3 length equals 14 residues. The CDR3 loop is CASRIAGSSYEQYF. Here the CDR3 DNA reads TGTGCCAGCCGTATAGCGGGTAGCTCCTACGAGCAGTACTTC.

This clonotype was seen a handful of times. The chain employs TRBV28 and TRBJ2-7; 9 bases align to TRBD2. Germline lookup yields CDR1 MDHEN and CDR2 SYDVKM. The CDR3 is 14 amino acids. V lost 6 bases, J lost 1 base, and 4 bases stayed unmatched. The CDR3 spells CASRVAGESYEQYF. The CDR3 nucleotides read TGTGCCAGCAGGGTAGCGGGGGAATCCTACGAGCAGTACTTC.

In regard to this clonotype: A read error is possible here, since a much larger clone lies one base away. DNA for the CDR3: TGTGCCAGCAGCTTAAGACTAGCGGGCGATGAGCAGTACTTC. Translated: CASSLRLAGDEQYF. The chain combines TRBV7-2 with TRBJ2-7; 10 bases are a match to TRBD2. The germline CDR1 and CDR2 sequences are SGHTA and FQGNSA. This CDR3 region has 14 residues. V trimming: 2 bases; J trimming: 7 bases; junction bases outside the gene matches: 5.

As for this clonotype: Just one base apart from a much larger clone, this may be a read error. This chain connects TRBV29-1 to TRBJ1-2; D gene unclear. The germline V and J ends were trimmed by 3 bases and 6 bases, with 11 bases remaining between them. Germline loops: CDR1 SQVTM, CDR2 ANQGSEA. The CDR3 consists of 12 residues. The CDR3 nucleotides are TGCAGCGTTGAGAATGGTCTCCATGGCTACACCTTC. It yields the protein CSVENGLHGYTF. The full variable domain, its missing parts supplied by reference TRBV29-1 and TRBJ1-2, is SAVISQKPSRDICQRGTSLTIQCQVDSQVTMMFWYRQQPGQSLTLIATANQGSEATYESGFVIDKFPISRPNLTFSTLTVSNMSPEDSSIYLCSVENGLHGYTFGSGTRLTVV.

This clonotype appeared a few times. The rearrangement joins TRBV4-3 to TRBJ2-7; no clear D. Germline V CDR1 and CDR2: LGHNA, YSLEER. This CDR3 spans 14 amino acids. Trimming removed 0 bases from V and 2 bases from J, with 8 bases in between. CDR3 region: CASSQDFYAYEQYF. Here the CDR3 DNA reads TGCGCCAGCAGCCAAGATTTTTACGCCTACGAGCAGTACTTC.

This clonotype has only a few counts. The chain uses TRBV7-2 and TRBJ2-2, with 8 bases lining up with TRBD1. CDR1 and CDR2 from the germline V gene are SGHTA and FQGNSA. The CDR3 consists of 14 residues. V lost 4 bases to trimming and J lost 4 bases; unmatched junction nucleotides: 2. This CDR3 is CASSSQGGTGELFF. DNA for the CDR3: TGTGCCAGCAGCTCACAGGGGGGCACCGGGGAGCTGTTTTTT.

This chain uses TRBV7-2 with TRBJ1-4; D unclear. Trimming took off 1 base at V and 10 bases at J, with 13 bases between the two ends. The CDR3 length is 14 residues. Germline values: CDR1 SGHTA, CDR2 FQGNSA. The CDR3 bases are TGTGCCAGCAGCTTAGGAGGAGTGACCCCAAAACTGTTTTTT. It encodes CASSLGGVTPKLFF.

This chain uses TRBV7-2 with TRBJ2-3, with 7 bases that match TRBD2. The V segment lost 6 bases and the J segment 2 bases; nucleotides outside the gene matches: 11. Germline V gives CDR1 SGHTA, CDR2 FQGNSA. The CDR3 covers 16 residues. The CDR3 DNA reads TGTGCCAGCAGTTGGGCCCGGACTAGAGACACAGATACGCAGTATTTT. As protein: CASSWARTRDTDTQYF.

This sequence joins TRBV3-1 and TRBJ1-1; no reliable D call. Germline V gene lookup returns CDR1 LGHDT and CDR2 YNNKEL (reference sequence). Trimming took 3 bases from V and 4 from J, leaving 3 bases between them. The CDR3 is 11 amino acids. In DNA, the CDR3 is TGTGCCAGCAGCCATGGCACTGAAGCTTTCTTT. Translation: CASSHGTEAFF.

This clonotype was counted between two and nine times. The rearrangement joins TRBV3-1 to TRBJ1-6; the match to TRBD1 covers 8 bases. CDR1 and CDR2 from the germline V gene are LGHDT and YNNKEL (reference sequence). The CDR3 covers 19 residues. This CDR3 reads CAPPPFPGQAQRGNSPLHF. CDR3 in DNA: TGTGCTCCGCCCCCATTCCCGGGACAGGCACAAAGGGGAAATTCACCCCTCCACTTT.

This rearrangement joins TRBV5-1 to TRBJ1-5; 8 bases agree with TRBD1. Germline V gene data show CDR1 as SGHRS and CDR2 as YFSETQ. The CDR3 extends over 14 amino acids. With V trimmed by 4 bases and J by 6 bases, 6 bases remained unmatched. The CDR3, as DNA: TGCGCCAGCAGCGTTGCCCAGGGGGCTCAGCCCCAGCATTTT. Its translation: CASSVAQGAQPQHF.